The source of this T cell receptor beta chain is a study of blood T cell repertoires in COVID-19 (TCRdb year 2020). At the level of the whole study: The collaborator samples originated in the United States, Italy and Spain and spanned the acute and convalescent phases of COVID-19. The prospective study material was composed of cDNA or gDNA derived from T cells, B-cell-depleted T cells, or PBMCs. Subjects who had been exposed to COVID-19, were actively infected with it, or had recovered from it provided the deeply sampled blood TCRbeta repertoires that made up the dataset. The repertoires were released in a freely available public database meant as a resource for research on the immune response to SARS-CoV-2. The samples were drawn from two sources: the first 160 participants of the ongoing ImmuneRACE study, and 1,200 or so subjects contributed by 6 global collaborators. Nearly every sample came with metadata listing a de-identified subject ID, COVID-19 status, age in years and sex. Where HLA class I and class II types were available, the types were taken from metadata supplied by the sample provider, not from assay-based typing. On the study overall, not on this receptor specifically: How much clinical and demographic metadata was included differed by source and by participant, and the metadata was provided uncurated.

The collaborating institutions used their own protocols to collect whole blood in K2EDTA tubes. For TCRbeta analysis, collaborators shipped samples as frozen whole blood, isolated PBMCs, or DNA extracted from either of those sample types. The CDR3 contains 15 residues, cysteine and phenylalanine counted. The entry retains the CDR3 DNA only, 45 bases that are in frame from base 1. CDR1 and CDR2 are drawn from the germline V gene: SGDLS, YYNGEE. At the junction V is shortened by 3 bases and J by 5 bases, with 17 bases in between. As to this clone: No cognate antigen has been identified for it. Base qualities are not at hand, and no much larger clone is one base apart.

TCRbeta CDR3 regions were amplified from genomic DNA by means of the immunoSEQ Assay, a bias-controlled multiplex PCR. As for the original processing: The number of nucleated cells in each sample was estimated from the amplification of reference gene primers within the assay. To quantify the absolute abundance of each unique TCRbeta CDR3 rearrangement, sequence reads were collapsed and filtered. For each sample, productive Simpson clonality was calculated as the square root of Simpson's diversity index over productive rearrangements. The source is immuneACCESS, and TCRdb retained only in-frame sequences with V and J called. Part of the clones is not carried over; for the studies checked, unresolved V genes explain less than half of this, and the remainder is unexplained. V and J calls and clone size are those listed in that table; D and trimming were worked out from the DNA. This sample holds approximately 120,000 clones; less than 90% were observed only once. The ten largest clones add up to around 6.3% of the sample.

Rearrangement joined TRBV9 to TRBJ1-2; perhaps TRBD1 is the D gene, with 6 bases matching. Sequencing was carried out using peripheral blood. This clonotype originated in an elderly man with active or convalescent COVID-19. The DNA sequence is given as TGTGCCAGCAGCGCCCGGACAGAAACGCCTTATGGCTACACCTTC. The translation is CASSARTETPYGYTF. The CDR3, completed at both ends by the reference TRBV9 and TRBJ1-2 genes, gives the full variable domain DSGVTQTPKHLITATGQRVTLRCSPRSGDLSVYWYQQSLDQGLQFLIQYYNGEERAKGNILERFSAQQFPDLHSELNLSSLELGDSALYFCASSARTETPYGYTFGSGTRLTVV.